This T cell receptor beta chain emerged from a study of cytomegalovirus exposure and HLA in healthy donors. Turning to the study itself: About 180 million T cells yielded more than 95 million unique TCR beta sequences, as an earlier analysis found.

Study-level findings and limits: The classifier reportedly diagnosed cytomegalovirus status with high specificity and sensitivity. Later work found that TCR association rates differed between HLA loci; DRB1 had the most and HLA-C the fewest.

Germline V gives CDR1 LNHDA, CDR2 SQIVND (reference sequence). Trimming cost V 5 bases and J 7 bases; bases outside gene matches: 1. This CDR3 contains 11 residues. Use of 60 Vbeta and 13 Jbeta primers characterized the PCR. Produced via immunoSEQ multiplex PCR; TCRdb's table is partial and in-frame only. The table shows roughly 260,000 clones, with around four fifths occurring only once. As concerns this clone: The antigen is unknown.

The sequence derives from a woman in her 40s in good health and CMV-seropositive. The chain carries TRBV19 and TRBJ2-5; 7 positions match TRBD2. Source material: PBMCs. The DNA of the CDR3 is TGTGCCAGTAGTTGGGAGGGGACCCAGTACTTC. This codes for CASSWEGTQYF.